These 3 T cell receptor beta chains came from one sample sequenced in a study of blood T cells in healthy people across ages. It was with a sample-barcoded 5' primer and a J-beta primer mix that a second PCR of about 7 to 12 cycles was run. From the 5' RACE reads, TCRdb called clonotypes with MiXCR, one entry per CDR3 protein. The table shows 1,800,000 or so distinct CDR3 sequences, with 35% to 50% occurring only once. Sequences were obtained from blood. Receptor source: a human donor in good health.

This chain uses TRBV30 with TRBJ1-4, with a tentative D call TRBD1 (6 bases). CDR3 length: 14 residues. Looked up from germline, CDR1 is GTSNPN and CDR2 is SVGIG (reference sequence). Trimming stripped 3 bases from V and 5 bases from J, with 13 bases between. The CDR3 is CAWRAGGLNEKLFF. The CDR3 coding sequence is TGTGCCTGGAGGGCTGGGGGCCTCAATGAAAAACTGTTTTTT.

J is TRBJ1-4 and V is TRBV6-6; a possible D gene is TRBD1 (6 bases). The CDR3 contains 14 residues. With 5 bases removed from V and 8 bases from J, the gap between germline ends came to 15 bases. Germline CDR1 MNHNY, CDR2 SVGAGI (reference sequence). CDR3 DNA: TGTGCCAGCAGTGCTCAGGGGAGAGCGGAAAAACTGTTTTTT. It yields the protein CASSAQGRAEKLFF.

There are a few counts of this clonotype. The chain links TRBV15 to TRBJ1-2; D not certain. This CDR3 is 14 amino acids long. Germline V gene sequence: CDR1 LNHNV, CDR2 YYDKDF (reference sequence). Trimming took 8 bases from V and 8 from J, leaving 21 bases between them. The CDR3 protein is CATAREEGAVGYTF. The CDR3 bases are TGTGCCACCGCCCGAGAGGAGGGTGCCGTCGGCTACACCTTC.